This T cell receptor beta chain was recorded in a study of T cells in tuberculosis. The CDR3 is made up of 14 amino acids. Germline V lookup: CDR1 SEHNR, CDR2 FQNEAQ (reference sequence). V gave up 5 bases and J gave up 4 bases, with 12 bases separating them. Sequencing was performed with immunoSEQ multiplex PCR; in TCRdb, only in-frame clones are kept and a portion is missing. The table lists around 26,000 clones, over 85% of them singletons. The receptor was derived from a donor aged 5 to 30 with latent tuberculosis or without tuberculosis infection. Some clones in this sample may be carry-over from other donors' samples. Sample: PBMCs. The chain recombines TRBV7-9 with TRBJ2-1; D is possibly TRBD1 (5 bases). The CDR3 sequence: CASSPDTGYNEQFF. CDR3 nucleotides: TGTGCCAGCAGCCCGGACACCGGGTACAATGAGCAGTTCTTC.